Given below is one T cell receptor beta chain in context. This record belongs to a study of blood T cell repertoires in COVID-19. Study overall: Italy, Spain and the United States were the sources of the convalescent and acute COVID-19 samples.

The assay was immunoSEQ multiplex PCR, and TCRdb's table has in-frame clones only and misses some. The table has around 330,000 clones, roughly 87% seen once; the top ten hold around 9%. The sequence was obtained from a woman aged 18-29 years who had recovered from COVID-19. The sequenced sample consisted of PBMCs or T cells enriched from blood (not recorded which).

The CDR3 DNA reads as TGTGCCAGCACGGCCGATGCGGGTAATGAAAAACTGTTTTTT. Protein: CASTADAGNEKLFF. The rearrangement uses TRBV7-3 and TRBJ1-4; D not resolved. The length of the CDR3 is 14 residues. The V and J ends lost 7 bases and 4 bases respectively, with 13 bases between them. Germline values: CDR1 SGHTA, CDR2 FQGTGA. Variable domain in full (rest from reference TRBV7-3 and TRBJ1-4): GAGVSQTPSNKVTEKGKYVELRCDPISGHTALYWYRQSLGQGPEFLIYFQGTGAADDSGLPNDRFFAVRPEGSVSTLKIQRTERGDSAVYLCASTADAGNEKLFFGSGTQLSVL.